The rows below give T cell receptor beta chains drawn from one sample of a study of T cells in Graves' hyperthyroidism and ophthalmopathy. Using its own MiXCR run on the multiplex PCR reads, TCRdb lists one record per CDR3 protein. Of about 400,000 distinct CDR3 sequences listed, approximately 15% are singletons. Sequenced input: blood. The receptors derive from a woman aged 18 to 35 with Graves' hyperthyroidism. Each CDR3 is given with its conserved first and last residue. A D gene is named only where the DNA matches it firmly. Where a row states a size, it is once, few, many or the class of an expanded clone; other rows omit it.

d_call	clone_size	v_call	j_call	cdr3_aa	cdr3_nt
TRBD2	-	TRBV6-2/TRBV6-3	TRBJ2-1	CASSFPSGTYNEQFF	TGTGCCAGCAGTTTCCCTAGCGGAACCTACAATGAGCAGTTCTTC
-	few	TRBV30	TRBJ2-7	CAWTPVDGHSYEQYF	TGTGCCTGGACTCCCGTGGACGGCCACTCCTACGAGCAGTACTTC
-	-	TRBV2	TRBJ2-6	CASSERTLGANVLTF	TGTGCCAGCAGTGAGAGGACATTGGGGGCCAACGTCCTGACTTTC
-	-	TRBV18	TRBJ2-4	CASSLKPQPKNIQYF	TGTGCCAGCTCCCTCAAACCGCAACCCAAAAACATTCAGTACTTC
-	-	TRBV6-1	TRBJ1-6	CASSAGATYNSPLHF	TGTGCCAGCAGTGCGGGAGCCACTTATAATTCACCCCTCCACTTT
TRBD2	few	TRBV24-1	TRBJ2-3	CATSDHSAGGATDTQYF	TGTGCCACCAGTGATCATTCAGCGGGAGGTGCGACAGATACGCAGTATTTT
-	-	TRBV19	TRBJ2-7	CASSIVRVSHAATYEQYF	TGTGCCAGTAGTATAGTAAGGGTATCACATGCGGCGACCTACGAGCAGTACTTC
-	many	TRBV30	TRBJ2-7	CAWRVDSSYEQYF	TGTGCCTGGAGGGTCGACAGCTCCTACGAGCAGTACTTC
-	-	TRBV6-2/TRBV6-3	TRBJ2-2	CASSYFRISTGELFF	TGTGCCAGCAGTTACTTCCGGATCTCCACCGGGGAGCTGTTTTTT
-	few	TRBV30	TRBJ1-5	CAWSRTGVHQPQHF	TGTGCCTGGTCCCGGACGGGGGTACATCAGCCCCAGCATTTT
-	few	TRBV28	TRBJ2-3	CASTPSVGGSSRLFSPDTQYF	TGTGCCAGCACCCCATCTGTAGGGGGGTCCTCCCGGTTATTTTCACCGGATACGCAGTATTTT
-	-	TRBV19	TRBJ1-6	CASRPLRDSPLHF	TGTGCCAGTCGCCCCCTGCGTGATTCACCCCTCCACTTT
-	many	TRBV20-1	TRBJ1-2	CSANDGTNYGYTF	TGCAGTGCTAATGACGGAACTAACTATGGCTACACCTTC
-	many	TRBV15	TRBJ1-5	CATSRITGPQHF	TGTGCCACCAGCAGGATCACAGGGCCCCAGCATTTT